This record concerns one T cell receptor (beta chain) sequence. No antigen is known for it. A read error may account for a junction end that differs from germline. The CDR3 runs to 11 residues. Germline CDR1 SGHVS, CDR2 FNYEAQ. This record belongs to a study of early T cells in non-severe SARS-CoV-2 infection. Looking at the study overall: Whole-blood bulk RNA, unsorted, was sequenced, and chains were unpaired. Study-wide points: Matches to VDJdb favored anti-spike CD8 responses and missed private and CD4 specificities.

The library protocol tagged individual cDNA molecules with unique molecular identifiers. TCRdb independently ran MiXCR on the 5' RACE reads; one entry per CDR3 protein. The sample holds around 84,000 distinct CDR3 sequences; 12% are singletons and the top ten take less than 3%. The chain employs TRBV7-6 and TRBJ2-1, with TRBD1 as a possible D gene (6 bases). Sequenced input: whole blood. The receptor's source is an adult who was a healthcare worker with PCR-confirmed SARS-CoV-2 infection or an uninfected control (not recorded which). CDR3 sequence (DNA): TGTGCCAGCAGCTTGAACAGGGAAAGGGTCTTC. It codes for CASSLNRERVF.